What follows is one TCR beta chain and its context. Each CDR3 protein is one row after TCRdb ran MiXCR on the PCR reads. This sample has about 12,000 distinct CDR3 sequences, with about 55% found just once. This record comes from a study of tumor-infiltrating lymphocytes in oesophageal squamous cell carcinoma. Germline-derived CDR1 and CDR2 are SGHVS and FQNEAQ. This CDR3 has 16 amino acids. V lost 5 bases, J lost 2 bases, and 17 bases lay in between. The sequenced sample was esophageal tumor tissue. The rearrangement uses TRBV7-8 and TRBJ2-3, with TRBD2 as a possible D gene (6 bases). This TCR was recovered from a female donor with esophageal squamous cell carcinoma. CDR3 loop: CASSPSGPRFTDTQYF. In DNA form, the CDR3 reads TGTGCCAGCAGCCCCAGCGGGCCCCGATTCACAGATACGCAGTATTTT. The full variable domain, with the rest looked up from reference TRBV7-8 and TRBJ2-3, is GAGVSQSPRYKVAKRGQDVALRCDPISGHVSLFWYQQALGQGPEFLTYFQNEAQLDKSGLPSDRFFAERPEGSVSTLKIQRTQQEDSAVYLCASSPSGPRFTDTQYFGPGTRLTVL.